Listed below are T cell receptor beta chains from one sample, sequenced in a study of T cell responses to AZD1222 COVID-19 vaccine. Only in-frame clones appear in the TCRdb table, and some are missing; sequencing was by immunoSEQ multiplex PCR. The sample includes about 88,000 clones, 90% to 95% of them seen just once. The source was peripheral blood, collected on day 0 of AZD1222 vaccination. These receptors all come from an adult in good health. CDR3s include the opening cysteine and the closing phenylalanine or tryptophan. The order of the fields is CDR3 DNA, CDR3 protein, J gene, D gene, clone size, V gene. A D gene is named only where the DNA matches it firmly. Clone size, where shown, is once, few, many, or a class for clones that have expanded.

cdr3_nt: TGTGCTAGTGGTTGCATTGGACAGGGGGCAACGGAAGGCACCGGGGAGCTGTTTTTT
cdr3_aa: CASGCIGQGATEGTGELFF
j_call: TRBJ2-2
d_call: TRBD1
clone_size: NA
v_call: TRBV12-5

cdr3_nt: TGTGCCAGCAGTTCGGGACTGCTCGTTGGCTACACCTTC
cdr3_aa: CASSSGLLVGYTF
j_call: TRBJ1-2
d_call: NA
clone_size: NA
v_call: TRBV12-3/TRBV12-4

cdr3_nt: TGTGCCTGGAGTGGGTTCCCAGGGGGAAACACCATATATTTT
cdr3_aa: CAWSGFPGGNTIYF
j_call: TRBJ1-3
d_call: NA
clone_size: NA
v_call: TRBV30

cdr3_nt: TGTGCCAGCAGGGGACTAGCGGGAGTTGGAGAGACCCAGTACTTC
cdr3_aa: CASRGLAGVGETQYF
j_call: TRBJ2-5
d_call: TRBD2
clone_size: NA
v_call: TRBV28

cdr3_nt: TGTGCCAGTAGTTACCTAGCGGGAGAAAGATCCTACGAGCAGTACTTC
cdr3_aa: CASSYLAGERSYEQYF
j_call: TRBJ2-7
d_call: TRBD2
clone_size: NA
v_call: TRBV19

cdr3_nt: TGTGCCAGCAGCTCTTGGACAGGGGCGCAGGGGCATGGCTACACCTTC
cdr3_aa: CASSSWTGAQGHGYTF
j_call: TRBJ1-2
d_call: TRBD1
clone_size: NA
v_call: TRBV5-6

cdr3_nt: TGTGCCAGCAGCTTAATGGGGACAGGGAACACCGGGGAGCTGTTTTTT
cdr3_aa: CASSLMGTGNTGELFF
j_call: TRBJ2-2
d_call: TRBD1
clone_size: once
v_call: TRBV7-3

cdr3_nt: TGCGCCAGCAGCTCGGGTCGAGTTGGGACAGTTGAAGCTTTCTTT
cdr3_aa: CASSSGRVGTVEAFF
j_call: TRBJ1-1
d_call: TRBD1
clone_size: NA
v_call: TRBV5-1

cdr3_nt: TGTGCCATCAGTGAGTCGAAATGGAAAAGGGACTTCACCACAGATACGCAGTATTTT
cdr3_aa: CAISESKWKRDFTTDTQYF
j_call: TRBJ2-3
d_call: NA
clone_size: NA
v_call: TRBV10-3

cdr3_nt: TGCGCCAGCAGCTTGCGGGGGTCCGGGGAGCTGTTTTTT
cdr3_aa: CASSLRGSGELFF
j_call: TRBJ2-2
d_call: NA
clone_size: NA
v_call: TRBV5-1

cdr3_nt: TGTGCCAGCAGTTACTCGACGATGACCGGGACTAGCTACGAGCAGTACTTC
cdr3_aa: CASSYSTMTGTSYEQYF
j_call: TRBJ2-7
d_call: TRBD2
clone_size: once
v_call: TRBV6-2/TRBV6-3

cdr3_nt: TGTGCCAGCAGCAAGTACTTAAATTGGGTTTTCGGGGAGCTGTTTTTT
cdr3_aa: CASSKYLNWVFGELFF
j_call: TRBJ2-2
d_call: NA
clone_size: once
v_call: TRBV21-1

cdr3_nt: TGCGCCAGCAGCTTGGCGCCTAGCGGGAGTAATGAGCAGTTCTTC
cdr3_aa: CASSLAPSGSNEQFF
j_call: TRBJ2-1
d_call: TRBD2
clone_size: NA
v_call: TRBV5-1

cdr3_nt: TGTGCCAGCAGCTCGACAGCCTACGAGCAGTACTTC
cdr3_aa: CASSSTAYEQYF
j_call: TRBJ2-7
d_call: NA
clone_size: NA
v_call: TRBV7-9

cdr3_nt: TGTGCCAGCAGCTTACGTGGCGCGGGAGGGACTCCACCTTACGAGCAGTACTTC
cdr3_aa: CASSLRGAGGTPPYEQYF
j_call: TRBJ2-7
d_call: TRBD2
clone_size: NA
v_call: TRBV13

cdr3_nt: TGCGCCAGCAGCGACAGGGTCTCTGGGGCCAACGTCCTGACTTTC
cdr3_aa: CASSDRVSGANVLTF
j_call: TRBJ2-6
d_call: TRBD1
clone_size: NA
v_call: TRBV5-1

cdr3_nt: TGTGCCAGTAGTAGCGACAGGGTTTGGAATCAGCCCCAGCATTTT
cdr3_aa: CASSSDRVWNQPQHF
j_call: TRBJ1-5
d_call: TRBD1
clone_size: NA
v_call: TRBV19